This paragraph covers one TCR beta chain sequence. These data are taken from a study of T cell repertoires in cytomegalovirus infection. One entry per CDR3 protein, called by TCRdb with MiXCR from the reads. The sample consists of hundreds of thousands of distinct CDR3 sequences, approximately 34% of them appearing once. The CDR3 runs to 19 residues. Germline-derived CDR1 and CDR2 are MNHEY and SMNVEV (reference sequence). J was trimmed by 6 bases and V by 0 bases; bases with no gene match: 14. Sequenced sample: PBMCs. The source is a human donor in good health (CMV status not recorded). Some clones in this sample may be carry-over from other donors' samples. The gene calls are TRBV27 and TRBJ2-3; 11 nucleotides match TRBD2. DNA of the CDR3: TGTGCCAGCAGTTTATCGTACCCCCCCACTTCTAGCGGGAGGGATACGCAGTATTTT. Its translation: CASSLSYPPTSSGRDTQYF.